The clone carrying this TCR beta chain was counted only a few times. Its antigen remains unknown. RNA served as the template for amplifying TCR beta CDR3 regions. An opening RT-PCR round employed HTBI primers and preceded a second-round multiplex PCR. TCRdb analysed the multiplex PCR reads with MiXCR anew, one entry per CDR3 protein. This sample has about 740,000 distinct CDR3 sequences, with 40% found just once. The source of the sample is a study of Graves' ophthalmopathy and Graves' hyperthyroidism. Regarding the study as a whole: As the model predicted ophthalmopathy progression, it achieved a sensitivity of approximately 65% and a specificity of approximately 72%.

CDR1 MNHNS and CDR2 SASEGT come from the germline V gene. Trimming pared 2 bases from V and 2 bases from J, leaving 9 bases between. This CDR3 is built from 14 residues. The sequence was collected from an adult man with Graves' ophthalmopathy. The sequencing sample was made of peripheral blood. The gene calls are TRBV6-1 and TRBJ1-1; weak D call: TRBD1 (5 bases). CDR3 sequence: CASSEWDGNTEAFF. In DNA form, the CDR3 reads TGTGCCAGCAGTGAATGGGACGGTAACACTGAAGCTTTCTTT.